Detailed here is one TCR beta chain. With a J-beta primer mix and a sample-barcoded 5' primer, a second PCR ran roughly 6 to 11 cycles. Each cDNA molecule carried a tag from a template-switch adaptor that contained 12 random nucleotides. Via MiXCR, TCRdb re-called the 5' RACE reads, giving one row per CDR3 protein. There are a few hundred thousand distinct CDR3 sequences in the sample; approximately 30% occur only once, and less than 20% lies in the top ten. The data originate from a study of blood T cells in healthy people across ages. This CDR3 region has 13 residues. Sequenced sample: blood. V is TRBV21-1 and J is TRBJ2-5; TRBD2, the table's D call, was not compared with the DNA. Near its end, the DNA agrees better with TRBJ2-1, so the J call may be wrong. TRBV21-1 is given as a pseudogene. The receptor's source is a woman between 65 and 79 years old in good health. The CDR3 nucleotides are TGTGCCAGCAGCAATCCTGAGACTTGGGAGCAGTTCTTC. Translating gives CASSNPETWEQFF.